This note documents a single TCR beta chain sequence. CDR1 is KGHSH and CDR2 is LQKENI in the germline V gene. The CDR3 totals 16 residues. The V end was cut by 3 bases, the J end by 2 bases, with 14 bases between. The record originates from a study of blood T cell repertoires in COVID-19. Background on the study: Material from acute and convalescent COVID-19 was sourced from the United States, Italy and Spain. The cDNA or gDNA used as material had been derived from T cells, B-cell-depleted T cells, or PBMCs.

Methods used by the authors: Nucleated cell counts were estimated from reference gene primer amplification. TCRdb keeps only in-frame clones here, not all; method: immunoSEQ multiplex PCR. That table gives V, J and clone size, and the DNA gave D and trimming. The table has under 250,000 clones, almost 85% seen once. The receptor's source is a woman aged 45 to 65 with acute COVID-19. The sequencing input was PBMCs or T cells enriched from blood (not recorded which). This chain links TRBV18 with TRBJ1-5; D is perhaps TRBD1 (5 bases). The CDR3 region is CASSPFGGYRNQPQHF. Here the CDR3 DNA reads TGTGCCAGCTCACCGTTCGGGGGGTACCGCAATCAGCCCCAGCATTTT.